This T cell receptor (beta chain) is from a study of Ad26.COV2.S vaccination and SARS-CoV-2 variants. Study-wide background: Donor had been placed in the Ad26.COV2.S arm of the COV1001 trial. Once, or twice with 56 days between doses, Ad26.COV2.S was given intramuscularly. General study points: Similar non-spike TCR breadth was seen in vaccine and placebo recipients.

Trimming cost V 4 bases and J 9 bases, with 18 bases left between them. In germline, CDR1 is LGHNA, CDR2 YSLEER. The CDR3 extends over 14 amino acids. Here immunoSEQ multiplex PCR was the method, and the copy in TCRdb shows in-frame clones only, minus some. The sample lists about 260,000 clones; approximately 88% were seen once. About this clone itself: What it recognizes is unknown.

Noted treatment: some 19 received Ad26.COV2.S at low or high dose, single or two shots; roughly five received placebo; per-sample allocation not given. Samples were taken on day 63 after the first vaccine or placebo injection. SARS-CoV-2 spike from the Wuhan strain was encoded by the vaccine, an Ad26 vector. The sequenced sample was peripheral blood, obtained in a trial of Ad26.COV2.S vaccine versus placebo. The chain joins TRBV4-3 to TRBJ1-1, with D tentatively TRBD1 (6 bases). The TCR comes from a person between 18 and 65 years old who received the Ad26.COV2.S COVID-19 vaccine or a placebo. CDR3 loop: CASSPSGQLTKAFF. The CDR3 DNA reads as TGCGCCAGCAGCCCTAGTGGACAGCTGACTAAAGCTTTCTTT.